This T cell receptor (beta chain) is drawn from a study of blood T cell repertoires in COVID-19. Study at large: Specimens from acute and convalescent COVID-19 originated in the United States, Italy and Spain. Sample material is recorded as cDNA or gDNA derived from T cells, B-cell-depleted T cells, or PBMCs.

CDR1 SNHLY and CDR2 FYNNEI come from the germline V gene. The CDR3 is 15 residues long. After removal of 4 bases from V and 6 bases from J, the junction contained 9 bases not matched to a gene. Original handling: Cell counts per sample came from amplifying reference gene primers. Here immunoSEQ multiplex PCR was the method, and the copy in TCRdb shows in-frame clones only, minus some. V and J calls and clone size are copied from that table; D and trimming were computed from the DNA. The sample yields more than 85,000 clones, approximately 90% seen once. The chain carries TRBV2 and TRBJ2-7; 10 nucleotides match TRBD1. The source material was peripheral blood. This clonotype originated in a man aged 60-69 years with acute or convalescent COVID-19. The CDR3 region has the DNA TGTGCCAGCAGTGGACCGACAGGGGGCCTAGGCGAGCAGTACTTC. It encodes CASSGPTGGLGEQYF.